The source of this TCR beta chain is a study of CD8+CD57+ T cells in acquired aplastic anemia. In the study overall: Across the sorted CD4+ and CD8+ cells, DNA amounts averaged 3.2 ug. General study results and limits: Between patients and controls, roughly 29 CD8+ CDR3 sequences were found in common. Patients and controls had CD8+ Simpson's diversity values that were not significantly distinct.

TCR beta VDJ and CDR3 profiles were obtained from a genomic DNA template. TCRdb passed the reads through MiXCR, listing each CDR3 protein once. The table records 150,000 to 200,000 distinct CDR3 sequences, about 50% of them present only once. About this clonotype itself: Antigen unknown.

For sequencing, patients were chosen who had shown expansion of CD8+CD57+ cells by flow cytometry. There was no therapy given to any patient before the blood sampling took place. V was cut by 5 bases and J by 2 bases, with 16 bases left in between. The CDR3 is made up of 15 amino acids. Looked up from germline, CDR1 is MDHEN and CDR2 is SYDVKM. The sequence was collected from a human donor with aplastic anemia. The specimen was sorted CD4+, CD8+, or CD8+CD57+ T cells (not recorded which) from PBMCs. The gene calls are TRBV28 and TRBJ2-7; D not certain. CDR3 DNA sequence: TGTGCCAGCAGTACCCTCACAGTTCCTGCCTACGAGCAGTACTTC. This translates into CASSTLTVPAYEQYF.